A single TCR beta chain is shown here with its context. V lost 6 bases and J 1 base, leaving 19 bases between the germline ends. CDR3 length: 17 amino acids. CDR1 LNHDA and CDR2 SQIVND come from the germline V gene (reference sequence). For the second PCR, which ran for about 7 to 11 cycles, a sample-barcoded 5' primer and a J-beta primer mix were used. TCRdb re-called the 5' RACE reads with MiXCR, one entry per CDR3 protein. The table records 650,000 to 800,000 distinct CDR3 sequences, roughly 44% of them present only once. Ranging in age from about 6 to 100, the donors were healthy Caucasian individuals from Russia. This record comes from a study of blood T cells in healthy people across ages.

The clonotype was recovered from a man between 60 and 75 years old in good health. The chain recombines TRBV19 with TRBJ2-1, with D maybe TRBD1 (5 bases). Sequenced sample: blood. DNA for the CDR3: TGTGCCAGTAGCCGACCACTCTGGGGCGGTTCCTACAATGAGCAGTTCTTC. It yields the protein CASSRPLWGGSYNEQFF.